The following is a TCR beta chain sequence with its context. Its antigen remains undetermined. Base qualities are missing; no much larger clone stands one base away. The data belong to a study of T-cell memory formation after mild COVID-19 (dated by TCRdb to the early 2020s). About the study as a whole: TCR sequence clusters from the two donors were largely donor specific. Two young, previously healthy adult volunteers made up the cohort, one male and one female. T-cell clones expanding and contracting after mild COVID-19 in a couple of donors were tracked by longitudinal TCRalpha and TCRbeta repertoire sequencing. Broad study findings and their caveats: Whether the second-wave clones peaking on day 37 were SARS-CoV-2 specific was not confirmed. Only two mild cases were covered by the study, and larger cohorts that include severe cases with pre-infection samples were considered necessary. Contracting CD4+ clones were found mainly in CM and EM memory subsets, while CD8+ clones were enriched in EMRA. Balanced CD4/CD8 phenotypes were observed for clones contracting from day 15 to 85, whereas a bias towards CD4+ was observed for a second wave of clones expanding from day 15 to 37. Some responding clones were found in pre-infection memory, which suggests that pre-existing cross-reactive memory T cells took part in the SARS-CoV-2 response.

Reads for this sample came from an Illumina NovaSeq 6000. TCRalpha and TCRbeta cDNA libraries were constructed by 5'RACE with constant-segment primers, with sample barcodes and unique molecular identifiers being introduced. Trizol reagent was used to extract RNA from every sample. The libraries were amplified in two PCR steps, and the second step added a second sample barcode and Illumina TruSeq adapters. Sequencing of the libraries was done on an Illumina NovaSeq, producing 2 x 150 bp paired-end reads. In the authors' own workflow: The reads were demultiplexed and collapsed into UMI-guided consensus sequences using migec v1.2.7. Using mixcr v2.1.11, UMI consensuses were aligned to TRA and TRB V and J templates and then assembled into clonotypes. A clonotype was counted as expanded or contracted only if both edgeR and NoisET called the change significant, with noise models trained on biological replicates. For edgeR calls, the thresholds were a false discovery rate-adjusted p below 0.01 and a log2 fold-change of 1. As an exploratory analysis of dynamics, max-normalized trajectories of the 1000 most abundant clonotypes were examined with PCA combined with hierarchical clustering. Separately sequenced CD4+ and CD8+ repertoires were used to assign the CD4 or CD8 phenotype of responding clones. Using fastp at Q25 and MiXCR, TCRdb reprocessed the public reads and kept productive beta chains. CDR3 protein sequences are deduplicated, and each keeps its most common genes and DNA. TCRdb, rather than the study authors, made the V and J calls. Counted in this sample were roughly 400,000 distinct CDR3 sequences; about a sixth of them appeared once. Jointly, the top ten make up roughly a fifth of the sample.

For this chain, trimming is 2 bases at the V end and 8 bases at the J end, and the number of junction bases without a gene match is 13. CDR1 and CDR2, looked up from the germline V gene, are MGHRA and YSYEKL. The CDR3 measures 17 amino acids from cysteine to phenylalanine. Just CDR3 DNA is preserved here, 51 bases in frame from base 1. Ficoll-Paque density gradient centrifugation was the method used to isolate PBMCs. The V and J segments used are TRBV4-1 and TRBJ2-2, with TRBD1 matching 8 junction bases. This receptor was identified in a man between 18 and 29 years old who had mild COVID-19 (a few samples of this study predate the infection). The sample titles of this study are shuffled in the database, so cell type and time point are left out; the donor was told from shared clones. Sequenced: PBMCs or a T cell subset sorted from them (not recorded which). The CDR3 loop reads CASSQPFGQGSAGELFF. The DNA sequence reads TGCGCCAGCAGCCAACCGTTCGGACAGGGAAGCGCAGGGGAGCTGTTTTTT.